Listed here are 9 T cell receptor beta chains from one sample, sequenced in a study of blood T cell repertoires in COVID-19. Sequenced by immunoSEQ multiplex PCR; TCRdb stores in-frame clones only, minus some. This table holds 90,000 to 110,000 clones, 65% to 80% found once. Sequencing input: peripheral blood. The receptors were sampled from a woman in her 70s with acute or convalescent COVID-19.

J is TRBJ2-1 and V is TRBV19; 7 bases match TRBD1. Trimming removed 2 bases from V and 0 bases from J; junction bases left unmatched: 4. This CDR3 comprises 16 residues. Germline V gives CDR1 LNHDA, CDR2 SQIVND (reference sequence). CDR3 coding DNA: TGTGCCAGTAGTATAACGACAGGGAGCTCCTACAATGAGCAGTTCTTC. Translation gives CASSITTGSSYNEQFF.

This chain connects TRBV2 to TRBJ1-1; no clear D. The CDR3 extends over 14 amino acids. Germline V gene data show CDR1 as SNHLY and CDR2 as FYNNEI. V lost 6 bases to trimming and J lost 3 bases, with 14 bases between them. The CDR3 DNA follows: TGTGCCAGCAGGACGGGGTGGGTGGACACTGAAGCTTTCTTT. Protein product: CASRTGWVDTEAFF. Together with reference TRBV2 and TRBJ1-1, the CDR3 gives the full variable domain: EPEVTQTPSHQVTQMGQEVILRCVPISNHLYFYWYRQILGQKVEFLVSFYNNEISEKSEIFDDQFSVERPDGSNFTLKIRSTKLEDSAMYFCASRTGWVDTEAFFGQGTRLTVV.

The genes are TRBV6-2 or TRBV6-3 and TRBJ1-5; 8 nucleotides match TRBD1. Germline assignment: CDR1 MNHEY and CDR2 SVGEGT. J was trimmed by 2 bases and V by 2 bases; bases with no gene match: 14. This CDR3 is 19 amino acids long. DNA for the CDR3: TGTGCCAGCAGTTACGAGCACAAGTTAGGGGGACAGGGCAATCAGCCCCAGCATTTT. Its protein is CASSYEHKLGGQGNQPQHF.

The chain uses TRBV29-1 and TRBJ2-5; 9 nucleotides line up with TRBD1. The CDR3 runs to 14 residues. Germline lookup yields CDR1 SQVTM and CDR2 ANQGSEA. V dropped 4 bases and J dropped 2; count of bases not matched to a gene: 5. The CDR3 region has the DNA TGCAGCGTTGTGTTGACAGGGGGACAAGAGACCCAGTACTTC. Its translation is CSVVLTGGQETQYF. Looking up the rest from reference TRBV29-1 and TRBJ2-5 gives the full variable domain: SAVISQKPSRDICQRGTSLTIQCQVDSQVTMMFWYRQQPGQSLTLIATANQGSEATYESGFVIDKFPISRPNLTFSTLTVSNMSPEDSSIYLCSVVLTGGQETQYFGPGTRLLVL.

The chain links TRBV18 to TRBJ1-2, with D maybe TRBD1 (5 bases). The CDR3 extends over 15 amino acids. The germline CDR1 and CDR2 sequences are KGHSH and LQKENI. The V gene lost 3 bases and the J gene lost 6 bases, with 17 bases spanning the gap. The CDR3 region has the DNA TGTGCCAGCTCACCTCTCGGAAGGGGTGGGGATGGCTACACCTTC. This translates into CASSPLGRGGDGYTF.

CDR3 in amino acids: CASRGTGAYGYTF. For the CDR3, the DNA is TGTGCCAGCAGAGGGACAGGGGCCTATGGCTACACCTTC. The chain employs TRBV27 and TRBJ1-2, with 10 bases aligning to TRBD1. Trimming took 6 bases from V and 4 from J; bases not matched to a gene: 2. Germline values: CDR1 MNHEY, CDR2 SMNVEV (reference sequence). The CDR3 contains 13 residues.

Only one count was recorded for this clone. The CDR3 DNA sequence: TGTGCCAGCAGTCCGCGTACCGGGGGTTACAATGAGCAGTTCTTC. Translated: CASSPRTGGYNEQFF. The chain combines TRBV3-1 (or the pseudogene TRBV3-2) with TRBJ2-1, with D possibly matching TRBD2 (6 bases). CDR1 LGHDT and CDR2 YNNKEL come from the germline V gene (reference sequence). V gave up 6 bases and J gave up 4 bases, with 16 bases separating them. The length of the CDR3 is 15 residues.

The chain recombines TRBV18 with TRBJ2-2; 7 positions agree with TRBD2. Per the germline V gene, CDR1 is KGHSH and CDR2 is LQKENI. V trimming: 3 bases; J trimming: 4 bases; junction bases outside the gene matches: 5. The CDR3 consists of 15 residues. The CDR3 coding sequence is TGTGCCAGCTCACCGGGGGGACTAACCACCGGGGAGCTGTTTTTT. Translated, it gives CASSPGGLTTGELFF.

The chain has TRBV30 and TRBJ1-2; a possible D gene is TRBD1 (6 bases). The CDR3 covers 16 residues. V was pared by 2 bases and J by 4 bases, with 20 bases between. Per the germline V gene, CDR1 is GTSNPN and CDR2 is SVGIG (reference sequence). CDR3 protein: CAWSRPGAGGGYGYTF. CDR3 DNA: TGTGCCTGGAGTAGGCCAGGGGCTGGGGGTGGCTATGGCTACACCTTC.